This T cell receptor (beta chain) was identified in a study of T cells after yellow fever vaccination. Findings and caveats of the study: Clonotypes found in both CD4 and CD8 compartments made up a small share. The booster response re-showed most primary clones: approximately 95% CD4, over 80% CD8. Highly abundant clonotypes carried over from the bulk population could end up in FACS-sorted repertoires as contaminants.

This clonotype was seen repeatedly, ten times or more. The target antigen is unknown. This CDR3 contains 16 residues. CDR1 and CDR2 (germline): SGHRS, YFSETQ. J gave up 4 bases and V 0 bases, and 7 bases lay outside the gene matches. As TCR cDNA was made by 5'RACE template switching, a universal primer site and UMIs were added. Via MiXCR, TCRdb re-called the 5' RACE reads, giving one row per CDR3 protein. The sample lists about 220,000 distinct CDR3 sequences; approximately 3% were seen once. This receptor was identified in a man younger than 35 who received the YFV17D yellow fever vaccine. The specimen comprised CD4+ T cells sorted from PBMCs, sampled 10 days after the yellow fever booster vaccination. The chain carries TRBV5-1 and TRBJ2-5, with 9 positions matching TRBD2. Here the CDR3 DNA reads TGCGCCAGCAGCTTGGCGTACGGGACTAGCTTAGAGACCCAGTACTTC. Translated, it gives CASSLAYGTSLETQYF.